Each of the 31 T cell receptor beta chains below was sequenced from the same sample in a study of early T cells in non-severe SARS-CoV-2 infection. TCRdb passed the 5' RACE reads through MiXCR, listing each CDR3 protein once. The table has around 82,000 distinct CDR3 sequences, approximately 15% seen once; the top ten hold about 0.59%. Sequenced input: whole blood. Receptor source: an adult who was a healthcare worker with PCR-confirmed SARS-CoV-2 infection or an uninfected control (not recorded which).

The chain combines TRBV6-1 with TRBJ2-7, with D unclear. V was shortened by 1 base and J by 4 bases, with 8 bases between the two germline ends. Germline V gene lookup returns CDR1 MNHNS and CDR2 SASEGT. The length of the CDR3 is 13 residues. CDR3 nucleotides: TGTGCCAGCAGTGAAGGGCAGACTTACGAGCAGTACGTC. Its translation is CASSEGQTYEQYV.

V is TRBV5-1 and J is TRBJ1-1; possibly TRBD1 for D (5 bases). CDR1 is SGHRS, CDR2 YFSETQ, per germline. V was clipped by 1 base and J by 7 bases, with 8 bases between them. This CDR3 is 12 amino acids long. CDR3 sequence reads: CASSLQGIEAFF. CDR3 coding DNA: TGCGCCAGCAGCTTGCAGGGTATTGAAGCTTTCTTT. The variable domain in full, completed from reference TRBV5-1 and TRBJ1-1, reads KAGVTQTPRYLIKTRGQQVTLSCSPISGHRSVSWYQQTPGQGLQFLFEYFSETQRNKGNFPGRFSGRQFSNSRSEMNVSTLELGDSALYLCASSLQGIEAFFGQGTRLTVV.

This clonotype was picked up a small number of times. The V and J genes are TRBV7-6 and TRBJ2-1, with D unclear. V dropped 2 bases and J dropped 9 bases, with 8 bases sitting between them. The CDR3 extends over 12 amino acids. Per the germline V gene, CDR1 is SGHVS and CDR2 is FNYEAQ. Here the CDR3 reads CASSLIGSEQFF. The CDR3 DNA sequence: TGTGCCAGCAGCTTAATAGGAAGTGAGCAGTTCTTC.

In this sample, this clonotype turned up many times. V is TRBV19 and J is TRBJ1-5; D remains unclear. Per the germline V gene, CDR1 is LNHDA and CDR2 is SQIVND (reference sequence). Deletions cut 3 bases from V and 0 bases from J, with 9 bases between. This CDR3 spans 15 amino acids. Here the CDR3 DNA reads TGTGCCAGTAGTATTTTGGCAAATAGCAATCAGCCCCAGCATTTT. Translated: CASSILANSNQPQHF.

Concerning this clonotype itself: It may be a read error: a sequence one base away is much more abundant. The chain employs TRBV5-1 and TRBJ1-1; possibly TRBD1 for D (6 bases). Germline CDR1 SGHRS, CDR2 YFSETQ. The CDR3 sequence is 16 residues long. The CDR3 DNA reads TGCGCCAGCGGCTTGCGACAGGTTCTTACGGACACTGAAGCTTTCTTT. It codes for CASGLRQVLTDTEAFF.

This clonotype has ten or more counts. The CDR3 coding sequence is TGTGCCAGCAGCGCATCGTCGGGGGCGCAGGCGGAAGCTTTCTTT. This sequence encodes CASSASSGAQAEAFF. The chain is built from TRBV7-9 and TRBJ1-1; maybe TRBD1 (6 bases). The CDR3 sequence is 15 residues long. Germline-derived CDR1 and CDR2 are SEHNR and FQNEAQ (reference sequence). The V and J ends lost 5 bases and 8 bases respectively, with 21 bases between them.

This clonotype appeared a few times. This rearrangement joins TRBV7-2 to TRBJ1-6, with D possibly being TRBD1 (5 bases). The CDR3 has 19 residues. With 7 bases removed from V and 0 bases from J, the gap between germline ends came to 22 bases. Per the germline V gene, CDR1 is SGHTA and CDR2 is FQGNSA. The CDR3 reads CASTLGGGFGSSYNSPLHF. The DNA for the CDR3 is TGTGCCAGCACCCTAGGCGGGGGGTTTGGATCCTCCTATAATTCACCCCTCCACTTT.

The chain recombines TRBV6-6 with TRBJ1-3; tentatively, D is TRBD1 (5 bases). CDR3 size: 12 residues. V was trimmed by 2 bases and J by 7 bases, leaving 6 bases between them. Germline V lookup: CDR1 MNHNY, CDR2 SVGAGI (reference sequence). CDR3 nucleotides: TGTGCCAGCAGTTACGGGGGGAACACCATATATTTT. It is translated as CASSYGGNTIYF.

CDR3 residues: CASSQDGTGGSPLHF. CDR3 sequence (DNA): TGTGCCAGCAGCCAAGACGGGACAGGAGGTTCACCCCTCCACTTT. The chain joins TRBV14 to TRBJ1-6, with 8 bases fitting TRBD1. From germline, CDR1 is SGHDN and CDR2 FVKESK. The CDR3 is 15 amino acids. With 0 bases clipped from V and 9 bases from J, the junction kept 4 bases outside the gene matches.

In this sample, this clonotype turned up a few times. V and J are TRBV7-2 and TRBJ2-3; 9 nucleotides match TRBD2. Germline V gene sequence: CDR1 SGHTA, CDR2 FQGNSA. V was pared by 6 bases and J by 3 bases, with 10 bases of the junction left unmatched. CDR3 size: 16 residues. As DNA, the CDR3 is TGTGCCAGCAGTGCCCAGGGGGGACTAGCTACAGATACGCAGTATTTT. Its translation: CASSAQGGLATDTQYF. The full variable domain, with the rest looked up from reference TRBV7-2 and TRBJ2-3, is GAGVSQSPSNKVTEKGKDVELRCDPISGHTALYWYRQSLGQGLEFLIYFQGNSAPDKSGLPSDRFSAERTGGSVSTLTIQRTQQEDSAVYLCASSAQGGLATDTQYFGPGTRLTVL.

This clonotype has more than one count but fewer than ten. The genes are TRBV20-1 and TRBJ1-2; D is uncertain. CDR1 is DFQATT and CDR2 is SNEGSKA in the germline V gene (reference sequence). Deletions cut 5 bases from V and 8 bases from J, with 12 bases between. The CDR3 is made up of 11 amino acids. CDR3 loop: CSAQRTGGYTF. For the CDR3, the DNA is TGCAGTGCTCAACGGACGGGCGGCTACACCTTC.

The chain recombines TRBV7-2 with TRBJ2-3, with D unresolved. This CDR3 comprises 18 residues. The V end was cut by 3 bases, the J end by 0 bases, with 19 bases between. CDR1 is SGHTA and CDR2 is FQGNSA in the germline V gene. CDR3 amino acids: CASSFRARASASTDTQYF. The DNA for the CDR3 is TGTGCCAGCAGCTTTCGTGCTCGAGCCTCCGCTAGCACAGATACGCAGTATTTT.

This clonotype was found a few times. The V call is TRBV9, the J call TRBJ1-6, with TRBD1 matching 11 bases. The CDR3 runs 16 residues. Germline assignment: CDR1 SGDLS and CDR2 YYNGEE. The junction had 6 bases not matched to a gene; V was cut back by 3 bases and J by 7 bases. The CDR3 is CASSARTGGTNSPLHF. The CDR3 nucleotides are TGTGCCAGCAGCGCCCGGACAGGGGGCACGAATTCACCCCTCCACTTT.

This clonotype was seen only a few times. CDR3 region: CASHTGGPGETQYF. CDR3 DNA sequence: TGCGCCAGCCACACGGGGGGGCCCGGAGAGACCCAGTACTTC. V is TRBV5-1 and J is TRBJ2-5, with 8 bases that match TRBD2. The CDR3 runs 14 residues. J lost 4 bases, V lost 7 bases, and 9 bases had no gene match. CDR1 SGHRS and CDR2 YFSETQ come from the germline V gene.

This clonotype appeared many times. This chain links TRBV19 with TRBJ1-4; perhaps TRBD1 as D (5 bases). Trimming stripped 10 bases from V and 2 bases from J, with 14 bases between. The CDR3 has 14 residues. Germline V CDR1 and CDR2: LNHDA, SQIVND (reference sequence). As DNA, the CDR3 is TGTGCCACCTCCGGGGGTGGGACTAATGAAAAACTGTTTTTT. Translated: CATSGGGTNEKLFF.

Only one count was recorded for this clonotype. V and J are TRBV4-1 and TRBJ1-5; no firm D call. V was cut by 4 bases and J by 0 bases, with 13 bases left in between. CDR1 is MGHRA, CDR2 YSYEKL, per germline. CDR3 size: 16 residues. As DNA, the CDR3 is TGCGCCAGCAGCCCACATCGGTGGGATAGCAATCAGCCCCAGCATTTT. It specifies CASSPHRWDSNQPQHF.

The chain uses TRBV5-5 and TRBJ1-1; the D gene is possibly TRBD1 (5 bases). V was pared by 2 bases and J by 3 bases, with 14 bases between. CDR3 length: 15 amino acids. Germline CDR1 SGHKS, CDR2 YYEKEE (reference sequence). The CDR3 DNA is TGTGCCAGCAGCTTAACGCCAGGGTGGTACACTGAAGCTTTCTTT. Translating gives CASSLTPGWYTEAFF.

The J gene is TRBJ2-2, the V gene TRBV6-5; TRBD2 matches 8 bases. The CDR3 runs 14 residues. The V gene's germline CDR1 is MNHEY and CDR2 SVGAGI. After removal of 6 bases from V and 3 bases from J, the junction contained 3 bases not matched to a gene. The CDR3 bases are TGTGCCAGCAGGGGGACTAGGCACACCGGGGAGCTGTTTTTT. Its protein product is CASRGTRHTGELFF.

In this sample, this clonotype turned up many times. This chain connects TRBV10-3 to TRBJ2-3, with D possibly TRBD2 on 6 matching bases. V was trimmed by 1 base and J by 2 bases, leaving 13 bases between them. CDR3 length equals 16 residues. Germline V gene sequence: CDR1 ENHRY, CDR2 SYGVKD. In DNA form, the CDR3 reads TGTGCCATCAGTGAGTGGGGCGGGGCGACCACAGATACGCAGTATTTT. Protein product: CAISEWGGATTDTQYF.

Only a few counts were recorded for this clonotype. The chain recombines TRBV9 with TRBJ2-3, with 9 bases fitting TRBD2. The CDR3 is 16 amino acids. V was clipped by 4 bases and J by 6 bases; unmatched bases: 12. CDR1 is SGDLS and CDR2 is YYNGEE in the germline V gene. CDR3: CASSIAGALLWDTQYF. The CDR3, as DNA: TGTGCCAGCAGCATAGCGGGGGCCCTCCTTTGGGATACGCAGTATTTT.

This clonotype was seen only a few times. As DNA, the CDR3 is TGCAGTGCTAGTGCTCGGGACTCCTACGAGCAGTACGTC. This translates into CSASARDSYEQYV. The chain carries TRBV20-1 and TRBJ2-7; D might be TRBD2 (5 bases). V was shortened by 3 bases and J by 0 bases, with 9 bases between the two germline ends. Germline values: CDR1 DFQATT, CDR2 SNEGSKA (reference sequence). CDR3 length: 13 amino acids.

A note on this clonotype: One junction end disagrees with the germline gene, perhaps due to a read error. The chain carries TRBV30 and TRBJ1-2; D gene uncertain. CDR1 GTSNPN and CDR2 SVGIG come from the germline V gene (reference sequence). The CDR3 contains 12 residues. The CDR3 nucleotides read TGTGCCTGGGGTGTGGGTAACTATGGCTACACCTTC. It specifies CAWGVGNYGYTF.

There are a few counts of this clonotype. CDR3 amino acids: CSASNGHRETQYF. The CDR3 nucleotides read TGCAGTGCTAGTAACGGACATCGGGAGACCCAGTACTTC. V gene TRBV20-1 combines with J gene TRBJ2-5; D may be TRBD1 (5 bases). Trimming removed 3 bases from V and 5 bases from J, with 13 bases in between. The germline CDR1 and CDR2 sequences are DFQATT and SNEGSKA (reference sequence). The CDR3 runs 13 residues.

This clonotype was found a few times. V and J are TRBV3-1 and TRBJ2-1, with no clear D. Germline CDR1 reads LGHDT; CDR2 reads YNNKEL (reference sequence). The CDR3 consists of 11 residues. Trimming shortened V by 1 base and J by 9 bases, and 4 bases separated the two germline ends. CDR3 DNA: TGTGCCAGCAGCCAAGTAGCTGAGCAGTTCTTC. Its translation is CASSQVAEQFF.

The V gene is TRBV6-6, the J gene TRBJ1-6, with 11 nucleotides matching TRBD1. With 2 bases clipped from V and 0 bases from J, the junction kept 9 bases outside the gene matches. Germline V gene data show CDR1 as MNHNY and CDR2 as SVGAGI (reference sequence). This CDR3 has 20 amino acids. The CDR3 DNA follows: TGTGCCAGCAGTTACCGGGACAGGGGGACACGACGCTCCTATAATTCACCCCTCCACTTT. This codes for CASSYRDRGTRRSYNSPLHF.

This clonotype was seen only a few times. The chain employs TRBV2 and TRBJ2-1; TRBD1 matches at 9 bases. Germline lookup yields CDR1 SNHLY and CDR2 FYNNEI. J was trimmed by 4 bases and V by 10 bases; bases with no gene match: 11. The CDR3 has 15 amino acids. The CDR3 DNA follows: TGTGCCACCAACCGGGACAGGGTTTCATACAATGAGCAGTTCTTC. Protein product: CATNRDRVSYNEQFF.

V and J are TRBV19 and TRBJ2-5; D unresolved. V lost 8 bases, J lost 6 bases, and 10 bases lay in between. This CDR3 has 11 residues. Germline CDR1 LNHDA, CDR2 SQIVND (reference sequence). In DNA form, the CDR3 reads TGTGCCAGTTCGTCGGCACAGACCCAGTACTTC. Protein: CASSSAQTQYF.

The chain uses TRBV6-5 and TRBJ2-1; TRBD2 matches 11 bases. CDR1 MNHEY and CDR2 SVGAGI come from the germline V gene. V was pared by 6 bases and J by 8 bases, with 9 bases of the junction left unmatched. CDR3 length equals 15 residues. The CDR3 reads CASSYQPGLADEQFF. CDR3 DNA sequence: TGTGCCAGCAGCTACCAACCGGGACTAGCGGATGAGCAGTTCTTC.

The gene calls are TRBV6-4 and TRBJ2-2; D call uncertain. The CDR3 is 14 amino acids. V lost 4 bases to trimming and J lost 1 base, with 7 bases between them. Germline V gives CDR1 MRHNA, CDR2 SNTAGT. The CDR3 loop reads CASSVAGNTGELFF. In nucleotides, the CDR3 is TGTGCCAGCAGTGTTGCAGGGAACACCGGGGAGCTGTTTTTT.

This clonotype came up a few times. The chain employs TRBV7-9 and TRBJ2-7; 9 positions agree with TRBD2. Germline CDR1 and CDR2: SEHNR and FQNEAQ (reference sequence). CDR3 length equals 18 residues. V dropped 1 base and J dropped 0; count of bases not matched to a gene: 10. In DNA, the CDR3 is TGTGCCAGCAGCTTAGTCCGATTGGCGGGGGGGAGCTCCTACGAGCAGTACGTC. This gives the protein CASSLVRLAGGSSYEQYV.

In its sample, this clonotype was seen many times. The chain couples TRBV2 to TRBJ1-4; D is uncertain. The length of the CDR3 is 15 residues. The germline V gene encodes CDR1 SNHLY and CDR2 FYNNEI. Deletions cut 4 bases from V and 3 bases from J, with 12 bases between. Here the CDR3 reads CASSGFPESNEKLFF. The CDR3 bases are TGTGCCAGCAGTGGATTCCCGGAATCTAATGAAAAACTGTTTTTT. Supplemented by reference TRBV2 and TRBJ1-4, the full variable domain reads EPEVTQTPSHQVTQMGQEVILRCVPISNHLYFYWYRQILGQKVEFLVSFYNNEISEKSEIFDDQFSVERPDGSNFTLKIRSTKLEDSAMYFCASSGFPESNEKLFFGSGTQLSVL.